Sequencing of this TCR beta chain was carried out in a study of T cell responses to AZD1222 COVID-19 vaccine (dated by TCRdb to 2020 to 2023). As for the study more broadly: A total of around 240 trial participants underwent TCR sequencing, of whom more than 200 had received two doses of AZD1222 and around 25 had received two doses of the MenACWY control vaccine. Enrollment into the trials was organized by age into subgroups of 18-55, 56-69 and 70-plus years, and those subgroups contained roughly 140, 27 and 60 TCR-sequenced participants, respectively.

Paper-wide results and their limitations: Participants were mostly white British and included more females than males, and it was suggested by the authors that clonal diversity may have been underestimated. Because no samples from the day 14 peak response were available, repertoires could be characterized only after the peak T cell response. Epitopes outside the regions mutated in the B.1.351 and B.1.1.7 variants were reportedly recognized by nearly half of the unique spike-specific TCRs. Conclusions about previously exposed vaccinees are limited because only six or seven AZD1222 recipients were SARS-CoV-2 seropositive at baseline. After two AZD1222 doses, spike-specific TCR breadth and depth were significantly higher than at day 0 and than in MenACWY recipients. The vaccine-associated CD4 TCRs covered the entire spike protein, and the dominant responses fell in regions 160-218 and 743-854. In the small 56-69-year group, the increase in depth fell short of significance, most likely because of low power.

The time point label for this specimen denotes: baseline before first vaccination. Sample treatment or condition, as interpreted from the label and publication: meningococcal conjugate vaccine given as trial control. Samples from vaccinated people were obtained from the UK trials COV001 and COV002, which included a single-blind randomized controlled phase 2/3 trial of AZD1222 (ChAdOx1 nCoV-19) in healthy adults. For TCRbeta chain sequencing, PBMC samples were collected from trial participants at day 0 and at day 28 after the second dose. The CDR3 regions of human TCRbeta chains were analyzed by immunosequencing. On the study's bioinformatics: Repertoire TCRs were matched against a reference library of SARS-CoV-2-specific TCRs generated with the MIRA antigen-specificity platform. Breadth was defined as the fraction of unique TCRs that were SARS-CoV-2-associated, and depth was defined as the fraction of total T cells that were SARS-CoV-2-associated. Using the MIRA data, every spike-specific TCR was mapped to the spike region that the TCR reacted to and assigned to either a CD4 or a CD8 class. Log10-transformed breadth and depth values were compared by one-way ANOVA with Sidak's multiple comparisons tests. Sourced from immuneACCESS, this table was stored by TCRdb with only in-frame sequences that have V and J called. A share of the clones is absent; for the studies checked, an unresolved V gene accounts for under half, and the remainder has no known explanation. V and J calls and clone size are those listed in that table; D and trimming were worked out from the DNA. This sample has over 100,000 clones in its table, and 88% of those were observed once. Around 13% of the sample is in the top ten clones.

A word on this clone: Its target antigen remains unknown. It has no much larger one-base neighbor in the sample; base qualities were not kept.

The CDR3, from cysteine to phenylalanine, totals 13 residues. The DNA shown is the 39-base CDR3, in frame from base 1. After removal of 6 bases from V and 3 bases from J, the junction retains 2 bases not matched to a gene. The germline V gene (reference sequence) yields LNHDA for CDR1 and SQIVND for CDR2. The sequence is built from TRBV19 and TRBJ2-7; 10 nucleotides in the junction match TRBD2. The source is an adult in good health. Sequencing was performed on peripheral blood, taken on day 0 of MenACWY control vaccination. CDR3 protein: CASRPSGSYEQYF. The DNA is TGTGCCAGTAGGCCTAGCGGGAGCTACGAGCAGTACTTC. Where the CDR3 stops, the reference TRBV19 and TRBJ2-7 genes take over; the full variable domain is DGGITQSPKYLFRKEGQNVTLSCEQNLNHDAMYWYRQDPGQGLRLIYYSQIVNDFQKGDIAEGYSVSREKKESFPLTVTSAQKNPTAFYLCASRPSGSYEQYFGPGTRLTVT.